This T cell receptor (beta chain) was found in a study of blood T cell repertoires in COVID-19. Study-level background: Sites in the United States, Italy and Spain provided acute and convalescent COVID-19 samples.

The CDR3 contains 13 residues. V was shortened by 6 bases and J by 6 bases, with 14 bases between the two germline ends. Germline V gives CDR1 MDHEN, CDR2 SYDVKM. Original processing notes: Cell counts per sample came from amplifying reference gene primers. Profiled with immunoSEQ multiplex PCR; TCRdb holds only in-frame clones, not every one. V, J and clone size were drawn from that table, and D and trimming were deduced from the DNA. The table lists over 110,000 clones, roughly 76% of them singletons. This clone was found once. Sequencing was performed on peripheral blood. The receptor was isolated from a man older than 75 with acute or convalescent COVID-19. The chain joins TRBV28 to TRBJ1-1; D remains ambiguous. This chain's CDR3 is CASSPEPHPEAFF. CDR3 in DNA: TGTGCCAGCAGCCCCGAGCCGCACCCTGAAGCTTTCTTT. Together with reference TRBV28 and TRBJ1-1, the CDR3 gives the full variable domain: DVKVTQSSRYLVKRTGEKVFLECVQDMDHENMFWYRQDPGLGLRLIYFSYDVKMKEKGDIPEGYSVSREKKERFSLILESASTNQTSMYLCASSPEPHPEAFFGQGTRLTVV.